Sequencing of this T cell receptor (beta chain) was carried out in a study of T-cell memory formation after mild COVID-19. Looking at the study overall: TCR clusters largely stayed donor specific.

Trimming took off 2 bases at V and 1 base at J, with 10 bases between the two ends. CDR1 SEHNR and CDR2 FQNEAQ come from the germline V gene (reference sequence). CDR3 size: 15 residues. 5'RACE primed at constant segments yielded TCR alpha and TCR beta cDNA libraries bearing sample barcodes and UMIs. MiXCR, applied by TCRdb to the 5' RACE reads, yields one record per CDR3 protein. The sample contains about 250,000 distinct CDR3 sequences, 15% to 19% of which appear only once. As concerns this clonotype: Its antigen remains unidentified.

General observations from the study: The authors did not confirm SARS-CoV-2 specificity of second-wave clones peaking day 37. The appearance of some responding clones in pre-infection memory suggested that cross-reactive memory joined.

The sequencing input was PBMCs or a T cell subset sorted from them (not recorded which). V and J are TRBV7-9 and TRBJ2-3; D is undetermined. The clonotype was recovered from an adult woman who had mild COVID-19 (a few samples of this study predate the infection). Cell type and time point are not known. The CDR3 DNA reads as TGTGCCAGCAGCTTAAGTGACATGGGCACAGATACGCAGTATTTT. Translation: CASSLSDMGTDTQYF. Full variable domain (rest looked up from reference TRBV7-9 and TRBJ2-3): DTGVSQNPRHKITKRGQNVTFRCDPISEHNRLYWYRQTLGQGPEFLTYFQNEAQLEKSRLLSDRFSAERPKGSFSTLEIQRTEQGDSAMYLCASSLSDMGTDTQYFGPGTRLTVL.